These 10 T cell receptor beta chains share one sample of origin, sequenced in a study of OX40 agonist ivuxolimab in advanced cancers. The table came from immunoSEQ multiplex PCR; TCRdb's copy has only in-frame clones and leaves some out. This table has about 75,000 clones, about 86% appearing once. The sequencing used CD4+ or CD8+ T cells sorted from blood, collected in a trial of the OX40 agonist ivuxolimab. The receptors come from an adult with an advanced solid tumor such as melanoma, head and neck, liver or kidney cancer.

This chain joins TRBV28 and TRBJ2-5; a possible D gene is TRBD1 (6 bases). Germline lookup yields CDR1 MDHEN and CDR2 SYDVKM. V shed 2 bases and J shed 2 bases, with 9 bases lying between them. The CDR3 is 14 residues long. CDR3 residues: CASSLGGRQETQYF. In DNA form, the CDR3 reads TGTGCCAGCAGTTTAGGGGGCAGACAAGAGACCCAGTACTTC.

The chain employs TRBV7-9 and TRBJ1-4, with a tentative D call TRBD1 (6 bases). This CDR3 has 14 amino acids. Germline-derived CDR1 and CDR2 are SEHNR and FQNEAQ (reference sequence). Deletions cut 8 bases from V and 4 bases from J, with 14 bases between. CDR3 DNA sequence: TGTGCCAGCCAACAGGGTTTTGGTAATGAAAAACTGTTTTTT. This gives the protein CASQQGFGNEKLFF.

This chain uses TRBV30 with TRBJ2-1; 12 nucleotides align to TRBD2. CDR3 size: 13 residues. The J segment lost 8 bases and the V segment lost 5 bases, leaving 4 bases of the junction unmatched. Germline CDR1 GTSNPN, CDR2 SVGIG (reference sequence). The CDR3 here is CAWRTSGVDEQFF. The DNA of the CDR3 is TGTGCCTGGCGGACTAGCGGGGTGGATGAGCAGTTCTTC.

The J gene is TRBJ2-6, the V gene TRBV18; D remains ambiguous. Looked up from germline, CDR1 is KGHSH and CDR2 is LQKENI. Trimming took 8 bases from V and 0 from J, leaving 17 bases between them. The CDR3 runs to 17 residues. CDR3 in amino acids: CASPERPKSSGANVLTF. CDR3 nucleotides: TGTGCCAGCCCAGAAAGACCGAAATCCTCTGGGGCCAACGTCCTGACTTTC.

The V gene is TRBV30, the J gene TRBJ1-5; no definite D call. Germline CDR1 is GTSNPN and CDR2 is SVGIG (reference sequence). The CDR3 extends over 14 amino acids. Between the trimmed V and J ends, which lost 0 bases and 4 bases, there was a span of 10 bases. The CDR3 region has the DNA TGTGCCTGGAGTGTAGGGCAGGCGAATCAGCCCCAGCATTTT. Translated, it gives CAWSVGQANQPQHF.

This rearrangement joins TRBV5-6 to TRBJ2-3; D uncertain. Germline V gives CDR1 SGHDT, CDR2 YYEEEE. The CDR3 loop spans 13 amino acids. V was shortened by 1 base and J by 2 bases, with 5 bases between the two germline ends. This CDR3 reads CASSLYDTDTQYF. The CDR3 DNA is TGTGCCAGCAGCTTGTATGACACAGATACGCAGTATTTT.

Comments on this clone: The limits of the CDR3 on the DNA are not certain, so only TCRdb's listed CDR3 is given. The J gene is TRBJ2-7, the V gene TRBV2; the DNA was not compared with TRBD2, the D call given in the table. Germline CDR1 is SNHLY and CDR2 is FYNNEI. The CDR3 has 11 amino acids, counting both end residues. Here the CDR3 reads CASSEWAAGNF.

The rearrangement uses TRBV5-1 and TRBJ2-5; D is ambiguous. The CDR3 length is 12 residues. The V gene lost 3 bases and the J gene lost 2 bases, with 5 bases spanning the gap. Per the germline V gene, CDR1 is SGHRS and CDR2 is YFSETQ. This CDR3 reads CASSWEQETQYF. As DNA, the CDR3 is TGCGCCAGCAGCTGGGAACAAGAGACCCAGTACTTC.

The chain carries TRBV30 and TRBJ2-2; TRBD2 aligns across 7 bases. The CDR3 is made up of 17 amino acids. Germline CDR1 GTSNPN, CDR2 SVGIG (reference sequence). V shed 2 bases, J shed 7 bases, and the junction held 16 bases outside the gene matches. The CDR3 here is CAWSLLGAGPLGGELFF. The CDR3 DNA reads TGTGCCTGGAGTTTGTTAGGAGCGGGACCCTTGGGCGGGGAGCTGTTTTTT.

The J gene is TRBJ1-2, the V gene TRBV7-2; 9 bases map to TRBD1. CDR3 size: 16 residues. Per the germline V gene, CDR1 is SGHTA and CDR2 is FQGNSA. V was clipped by 1 base and J by 6 bases; unmatched bases: 9. CDR3 protein: CASSLDVGTGRDGYTF. The CDR3 coding sequence is TGTGCCAGCAGCTTAGATGTCGGGACAGGGAGGGATGGCTACACCTTC.